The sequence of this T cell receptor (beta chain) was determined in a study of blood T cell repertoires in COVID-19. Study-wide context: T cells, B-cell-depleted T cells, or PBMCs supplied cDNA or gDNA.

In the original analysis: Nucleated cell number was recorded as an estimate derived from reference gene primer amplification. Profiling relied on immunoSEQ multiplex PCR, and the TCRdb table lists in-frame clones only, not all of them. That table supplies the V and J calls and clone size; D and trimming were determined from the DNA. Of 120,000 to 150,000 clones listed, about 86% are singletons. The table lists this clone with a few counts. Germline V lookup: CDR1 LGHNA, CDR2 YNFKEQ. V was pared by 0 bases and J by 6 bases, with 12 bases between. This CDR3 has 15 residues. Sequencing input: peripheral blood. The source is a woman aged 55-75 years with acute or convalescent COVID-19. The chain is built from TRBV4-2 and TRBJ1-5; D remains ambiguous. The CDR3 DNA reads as TGTGCCAGCAGCCAAGACTGGCGGGGATTTCAGCCCCAGCATTTT. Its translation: CASSQDWRGFQPQHF.